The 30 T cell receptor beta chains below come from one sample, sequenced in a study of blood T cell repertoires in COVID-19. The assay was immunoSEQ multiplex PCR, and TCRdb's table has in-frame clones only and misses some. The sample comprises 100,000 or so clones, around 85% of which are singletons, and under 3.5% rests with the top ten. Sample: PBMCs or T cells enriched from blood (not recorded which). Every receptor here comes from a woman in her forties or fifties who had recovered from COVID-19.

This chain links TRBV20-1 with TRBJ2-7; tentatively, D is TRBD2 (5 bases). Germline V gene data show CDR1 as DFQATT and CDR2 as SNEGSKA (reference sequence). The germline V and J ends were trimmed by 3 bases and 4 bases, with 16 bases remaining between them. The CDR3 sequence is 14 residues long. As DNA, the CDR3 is TGCAGTGCTAGTAATGGCGGGTACACGTACGAGCAGTACTTC. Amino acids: CSASNGGYTYEQYF.

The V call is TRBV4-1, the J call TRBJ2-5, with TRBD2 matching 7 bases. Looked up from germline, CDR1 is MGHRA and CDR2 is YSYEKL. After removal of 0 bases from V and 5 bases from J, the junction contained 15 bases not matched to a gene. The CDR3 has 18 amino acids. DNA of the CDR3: TGCGCCAGCAGCCAAGATGAGGACTCTCGACTAGCCTTCGAGACCCAGTACTTC. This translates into CASSQDEDSRLAFETQYF.

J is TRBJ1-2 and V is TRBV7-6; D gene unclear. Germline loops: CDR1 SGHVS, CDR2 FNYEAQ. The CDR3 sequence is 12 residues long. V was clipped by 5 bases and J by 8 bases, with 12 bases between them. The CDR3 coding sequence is TGTGCCAGCAGCCCATCAGGAGGAGGCTACACCTTC. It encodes CASSPSGGGYTF.

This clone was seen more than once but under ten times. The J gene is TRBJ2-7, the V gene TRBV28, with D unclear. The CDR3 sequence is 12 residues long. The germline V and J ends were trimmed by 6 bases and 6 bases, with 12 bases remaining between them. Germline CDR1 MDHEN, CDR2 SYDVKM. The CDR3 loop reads CASSPPVPEQYF. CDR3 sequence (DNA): TGTGCCAGCAGCCCACCAGTTCCCGAGCAGTACTTC.

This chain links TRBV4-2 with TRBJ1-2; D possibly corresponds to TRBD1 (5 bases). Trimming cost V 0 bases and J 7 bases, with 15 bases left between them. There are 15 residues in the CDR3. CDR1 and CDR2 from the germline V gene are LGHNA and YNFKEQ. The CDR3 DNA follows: TGTGCCAGCAGCCAAGATTCCGGGGGGAGTCTTGGCTACACCTTC. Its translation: CASSQDSGGSLGYTF.

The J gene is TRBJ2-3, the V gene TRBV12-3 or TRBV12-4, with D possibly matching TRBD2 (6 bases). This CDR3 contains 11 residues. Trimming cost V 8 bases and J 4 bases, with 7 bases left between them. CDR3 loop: CASQRADTQYF. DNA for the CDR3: TGTGCCAGCCAGCGGGCAGATACGCAGTATTTT.

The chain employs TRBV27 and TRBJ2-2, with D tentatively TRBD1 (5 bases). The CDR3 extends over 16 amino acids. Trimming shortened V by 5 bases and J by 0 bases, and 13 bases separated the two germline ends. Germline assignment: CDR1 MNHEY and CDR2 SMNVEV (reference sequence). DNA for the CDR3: TGTGCCAGCAGTACCCCGACAGTTTCGAACACCGGGGAGCTGTTTTTT. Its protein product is CASSTPTVSNTGELFF.

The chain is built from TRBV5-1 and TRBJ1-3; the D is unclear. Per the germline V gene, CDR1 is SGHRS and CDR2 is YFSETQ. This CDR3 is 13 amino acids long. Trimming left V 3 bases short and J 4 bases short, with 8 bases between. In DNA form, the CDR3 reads TGCGCCAGCAGCTCAGGAGGGGGAAACACCATATATTTT. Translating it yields CASSSGGGNTIYF.

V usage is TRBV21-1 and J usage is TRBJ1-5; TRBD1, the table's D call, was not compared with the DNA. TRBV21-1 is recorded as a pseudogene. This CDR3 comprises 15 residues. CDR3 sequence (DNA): TGTGCCAGCAGCAAAGCCCTCAGGGTGTTCGGTCCCCAGCATTTT. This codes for CASSKALRVFGPQHF.

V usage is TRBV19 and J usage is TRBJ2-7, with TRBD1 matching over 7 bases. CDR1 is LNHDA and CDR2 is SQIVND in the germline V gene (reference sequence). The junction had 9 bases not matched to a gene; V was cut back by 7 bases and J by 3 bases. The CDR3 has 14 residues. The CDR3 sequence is CASKGFNRGYEQYF. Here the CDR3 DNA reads TGTGCCAGTAAGGGTTTCAACAGGGGCTACGAGCAGTACTTC.

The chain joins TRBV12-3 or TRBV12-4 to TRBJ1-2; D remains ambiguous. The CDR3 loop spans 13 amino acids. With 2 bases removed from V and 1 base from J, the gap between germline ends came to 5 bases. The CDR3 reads CASSLPRNYGYTF. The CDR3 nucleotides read TGTGCCAGCAGTTTACCCCGTAACTATGGCTACACCTTC.

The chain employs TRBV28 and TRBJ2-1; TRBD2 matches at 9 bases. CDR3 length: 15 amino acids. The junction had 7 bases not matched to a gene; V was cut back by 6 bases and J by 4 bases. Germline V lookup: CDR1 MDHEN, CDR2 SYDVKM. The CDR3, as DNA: TGTGCCAGCAGCCCAGCGGGAGGACATTACAATGAGCAGTTCTTC. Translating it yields CASSPAGGHYNEQFF. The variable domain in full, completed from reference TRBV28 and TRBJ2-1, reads DVKVTQSSRYLVKRTGEKVFLECVQDMDHENMFWYRQDPGLGLRLIYFSYDVKMKEKGDIPEGYSVSREKKERFSLILESASTNQTSMYLCASSPAGGHYNEQFFGPGTRLTVL.

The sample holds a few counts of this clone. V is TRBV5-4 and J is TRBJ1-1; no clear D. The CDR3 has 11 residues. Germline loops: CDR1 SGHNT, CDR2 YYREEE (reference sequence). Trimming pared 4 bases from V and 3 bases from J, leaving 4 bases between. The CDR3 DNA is TGTGCCAGCAGCGACTACACTGAAGCTTTCTTT. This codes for CASSDYTEAFF.

The CDR3 is CASSKRWGPDYGYTF. Here the CDR3 DNA reads TGTGCCAGCAGTAAAAGGTGGGGGCCGGACTATGGCTACACCTTC. The V and J genes are TRBV6-5 and TRBJ1-2; D is possibly TRBD1 (6 bases). The length of the CDR3 is 15 residues. Trimming pared 5 bases from V and 3 bases from J, leaving 16 bases between. Per the germline V gene, CDR1 is MNHEY and CDR2 is SVGAGI.

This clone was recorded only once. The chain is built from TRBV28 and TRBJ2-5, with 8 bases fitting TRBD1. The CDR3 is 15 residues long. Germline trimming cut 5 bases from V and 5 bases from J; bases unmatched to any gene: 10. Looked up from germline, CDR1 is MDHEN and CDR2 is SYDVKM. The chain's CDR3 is CASSLPAGGRETQYF. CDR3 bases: TGTGCCAGCAGTCTCCCGGCAGGGGGCAGGGAGACCCAGTACTTC.

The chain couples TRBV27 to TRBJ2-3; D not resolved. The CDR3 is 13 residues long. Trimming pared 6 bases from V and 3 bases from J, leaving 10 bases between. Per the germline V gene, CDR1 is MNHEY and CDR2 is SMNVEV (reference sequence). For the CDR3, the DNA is TGTGCCAGCAGGAGTAGTGGTACAGATACGCAGTATTTT. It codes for CASRSSGTDTQYF.

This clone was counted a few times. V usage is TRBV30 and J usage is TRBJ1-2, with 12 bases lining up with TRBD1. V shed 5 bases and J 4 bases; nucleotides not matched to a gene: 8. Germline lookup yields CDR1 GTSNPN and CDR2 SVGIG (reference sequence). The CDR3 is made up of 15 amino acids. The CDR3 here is CAWEKGQGALYGYTF. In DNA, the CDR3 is TGTGCCTGGGAAAAGGGACAGGGGGCTCTCTATGGCTACACCTTC.

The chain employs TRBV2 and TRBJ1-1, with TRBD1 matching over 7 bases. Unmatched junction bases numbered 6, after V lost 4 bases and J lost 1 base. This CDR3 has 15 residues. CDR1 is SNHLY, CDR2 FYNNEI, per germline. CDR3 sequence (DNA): TGTGCCAGCAGTGCCTGGGACAGAAGGAACACTGAAGCTTTCTTT. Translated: CASSAWDRRNTEAFF.

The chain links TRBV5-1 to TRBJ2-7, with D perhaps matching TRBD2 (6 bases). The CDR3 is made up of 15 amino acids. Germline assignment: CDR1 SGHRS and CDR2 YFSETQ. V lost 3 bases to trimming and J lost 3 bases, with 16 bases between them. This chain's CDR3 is CASSWSTGTYYEQYF. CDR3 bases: TGCGCCAGCAGCTGGTCAACCGGGACTTACTACGAGCAGTACTTC.

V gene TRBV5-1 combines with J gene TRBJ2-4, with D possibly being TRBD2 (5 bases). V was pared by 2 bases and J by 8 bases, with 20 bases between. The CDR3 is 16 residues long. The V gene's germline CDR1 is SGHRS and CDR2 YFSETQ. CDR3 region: CASSFGGLSHGDIQYF. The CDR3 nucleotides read TGCGCCAGCAGCTTTGGTGGGTTAAGCCACGGGGACATTCAGTACTTC. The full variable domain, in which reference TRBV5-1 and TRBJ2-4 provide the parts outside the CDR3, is KAGVTQTPRYLIKTRGQQVTLSCSPISGHRSVSWYQQTPGQGLQFLFEYFSETQRNKGNFPGRFSGRQFSNSRSEMNVSTLELGDSALYLCASSFGGLSHGDIQYFGAGTRLSVL.

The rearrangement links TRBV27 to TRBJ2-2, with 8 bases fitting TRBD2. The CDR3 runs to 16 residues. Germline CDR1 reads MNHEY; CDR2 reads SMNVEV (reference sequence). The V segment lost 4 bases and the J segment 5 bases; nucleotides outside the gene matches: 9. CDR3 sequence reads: CASSSIREGRTGELFF. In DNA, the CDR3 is TGTGCCAGCAGTTCCATACGGGAGGGGAGGACCGGGGAGCTGTTTTTT.

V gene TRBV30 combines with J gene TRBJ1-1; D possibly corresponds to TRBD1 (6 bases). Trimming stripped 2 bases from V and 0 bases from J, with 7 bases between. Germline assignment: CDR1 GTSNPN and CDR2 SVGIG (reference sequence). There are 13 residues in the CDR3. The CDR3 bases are TGTGCCTGGAGTAGGGGGATGAACACTGAAGCTTTCTTT. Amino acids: CAWSRGMNTEAFF. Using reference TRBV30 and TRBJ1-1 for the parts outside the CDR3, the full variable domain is SQTIHQWPATLVQPVGSPLSLECTVEGTSNPNLYWYRQAAGRGLQLLFYSVGIGQISSEVPQNLSASRPQDRQFILSSKKLLLSDSGFYLCAWSRGMNTEAFFGQGTRLTVV.

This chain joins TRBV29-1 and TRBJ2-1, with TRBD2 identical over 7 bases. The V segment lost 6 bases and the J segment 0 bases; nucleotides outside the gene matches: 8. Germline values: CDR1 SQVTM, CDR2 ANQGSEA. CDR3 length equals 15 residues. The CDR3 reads CSVRLAWGSYNEQFF. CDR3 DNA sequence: TGCAGCGTCAGACTAGCTTGGGGCTCCTACAATGAGCAGTTCTTC.

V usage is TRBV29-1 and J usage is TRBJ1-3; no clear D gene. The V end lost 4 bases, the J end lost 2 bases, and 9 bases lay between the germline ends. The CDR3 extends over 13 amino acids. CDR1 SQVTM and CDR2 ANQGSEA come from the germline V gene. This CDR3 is CSVVPSAGNTIYF. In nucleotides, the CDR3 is TGCAGCGTTGTGCCCAGTGCTGGAAACACCATATATTTT.

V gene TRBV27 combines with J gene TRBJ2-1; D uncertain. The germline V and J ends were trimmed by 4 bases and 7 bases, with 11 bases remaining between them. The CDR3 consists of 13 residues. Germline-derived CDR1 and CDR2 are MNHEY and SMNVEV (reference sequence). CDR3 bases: TGTGCCAGCAGTTCCCTAGTGTCTAATGAGCAGTTCTTC. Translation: CASSSLVSNEQFF.

Here the CDR3 DNA reads TGTGCCAGTAGCTACAGGGTCTCGTCGTATGGCTACACCTTC. Translation: CASSYRVSSYGYTF. The gene calls are TRBV19 and TRBJ1-2; a weak D match, TRBD1 (6 bases). Trimming took 6 bases from V and 5 from J, leaving 16 bases between them. Germline V gene lookup returns CDR1 LNHDA and CDR2 SQIVND (reference sequence). CDR3 length equals 14 residues.

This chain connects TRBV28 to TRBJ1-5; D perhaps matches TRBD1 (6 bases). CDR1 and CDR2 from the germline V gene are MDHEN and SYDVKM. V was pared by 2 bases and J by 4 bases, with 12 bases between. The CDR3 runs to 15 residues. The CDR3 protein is CASSLEGTRNQPQHF. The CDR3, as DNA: TGTGCCAGCAGTTTAGAGGGGACAAGAAATCAGCCCCAGCATTTT.

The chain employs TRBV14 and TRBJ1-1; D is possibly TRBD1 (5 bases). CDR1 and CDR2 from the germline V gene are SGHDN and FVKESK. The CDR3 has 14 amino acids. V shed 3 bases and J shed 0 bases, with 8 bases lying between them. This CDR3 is CASSQEGVNTEAFF. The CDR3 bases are TGTGCCAGCAGCCAGGAAGGGGTGAACACTGAAGCTTTCTTT.

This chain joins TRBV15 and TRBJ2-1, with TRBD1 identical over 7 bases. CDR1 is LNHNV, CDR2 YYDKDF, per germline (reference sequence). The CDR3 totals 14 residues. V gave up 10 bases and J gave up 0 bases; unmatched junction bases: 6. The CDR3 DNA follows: TGTGCCAGCACCCGGGACAGCTCCTACAATGAGCAGTTCTTC. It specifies CASTRDSSYNEQFF.

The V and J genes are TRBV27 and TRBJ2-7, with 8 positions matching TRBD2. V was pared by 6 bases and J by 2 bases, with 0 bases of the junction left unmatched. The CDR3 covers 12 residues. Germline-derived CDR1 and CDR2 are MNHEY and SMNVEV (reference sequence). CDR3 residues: CASRGLAYEQYF. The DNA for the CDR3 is TGTGCCAGCAGGGGACTAGCCTACGAGCAGTACTTC.